Described below is a single T cell receptor (beta chain) sequence and its context. The investigators amplified TCR beta CDR3 regions from RNA transcripts. When the TCR CDR3 underwent first-round RT-PCR, the HTBI primer set was used. One entry per CDR3 protein, called by TCRdb with MiXCR from the multiplex PCR reads. This repertoire shows some 300,000 distinct CDR3 sequences, around a fifth found once; its top ten account for under 40%. The CDR3 covers 14 residues. Germline V gene lookup returns CDR1 MNHNS and CDR2 SASEGT. Trimming left V 6 bases short and J 0 bases short, with 12 bases between. These data are taken from a study of T cells in Graves' hyperthyroidism and ophthalmopathy. Across the study: The authors collected peripheral blood at initial diagnosis, before any treatment.

The diagnostic basis comprised clinical symptoms, serum thyroxine and TRAb, thyroid ultrasound and orbital computed tomography. Out of roughly 9.1 ml of fresh peripheral blood came the PBMCs. The chain employs TRBV6-1 and TRBJ2-7; a possible D gene is TRBD1 (5 bases). Sequenced input: blood. The clonotype comes from a man between 50 and 59 years old with Graves' ophthalmopathy. The CDR3 DNA follows: TGTGCCAGCAGCGTAGACAGTTCCTCCTACGAGCAGTACTTC. It yields the protein CASSVDSSSYEQYF.